A single T cell receptor (beta chain) is shown here with its context. The sample originates from a study of blood T cell repertoires in COVID-19. Study information: Acute and convalescent COVID-19 samples came from the United States, Italy and Spain. PBMCs, B-cell-depleted T cells, or T cells provided the cDNA or gDNA that made up the material.

In germline, CDR1 is SQVTM, CDR2 ANQGSEA. Trimming removed 4 bases at V and 0 bases at J, with 9 bases between. The length of the CDR3 is 13 residues. Enrollment of patients from Seattle took place during active infection, with longitudinal follow-up. Under the authors' procedure: Estimation of nucleated cell counts relied on the amplification of reference gene primers. TCRdb's table, derived via immunoSEQ multiplex PCR, lists solely in-frame clones and lacks some. That table furnishes V, J and clone size, whereas the DNA furnished D and trimming. The sample holds roughly 250,000 clones, 86% seen once.

The TCR comes from a woman between 25 and 40 years old with COVID-19, enrolled during active disease. The sequenced sample consisted of peripheral blood. The chain carries TRBV29-1 and TRBJ1-2; D remains ambiguous. The CDR3 region has the DNA TGCAGCGTTGGGGCAGCCACTAACTATGGCTACACCTTC. This sequence encodes CSVGAATNYGYTF.